This T cell receptor beta chain emerged from a study of T-cell memory formation after mild COVID-19. Study-level information: Each donor largely had its own TCR clusters.

There are a few counts of this clonotype. The antigen is undetermined. Using its own MiXCR run on the 5' RACE reads, TCRdb lists one record per CDR3 protein. The sample contains 150,000 to 200,000 distinct CDR3 sequences, roughly 17% of which appear only once. Notes on the study in general: Memory cells collected pre-infection included some clones that later responded, suggesting cross-reactive memory joined.

Germline lookup yields CDR1 SGHRS and CDR2 YFSETQ. The V and J ends lost 4 bases and 2 bases, in that order; junction bases with no gene match: 15. The CDR3 sequence is 18 residues long. The chain employs TRBV5-1 and TRBJ2-3, with 8 nucleotides matching TRBD2. Material: PBMCs or a T cell subset sorted from them (not recorded which). This receptor was obtained from an adult woman who had mild COVID-19 (a few samples of this study predate the infection). Cell type and time point are not known. The CDR3 reads CASSQSVGVGGDTDTQYF. CDR3 nucleotide sequence: TGCGCCAGCAGCCAGAGTGTCGGGGTCGGGGGGGACACAGATACGCAGTATTTT.